This T cell receptor (beta chain) was sequenced in a study of PD-L1 blockade in urothelial cancer. Study-wide background: Bladder-origin urothelial cancer in males described about nine tenths of the roughly 29 patients. Once treatment had started, blood was analyzed at 3 weeks (second dose) and again at 6 weeks.

CDR3 length: 15 residues. Germline V CDR1 and CDR2: SGHRS, YFSETQ. Deletions cut 1 base from V and 5 bases from J, with 14 bases between. Profiling relied on immunoSEQ multiplex PCR, and the TCRdb table lists in-frame clones only, not all of them. The sample has more than 50,000 clones, roughly 82% seen once; the top ten hold 4% to 5.5%. The sequencing used PBMCs, collected around atezolizumab (anti-PD-L1) treatment. This TCR derives from a man in his 70s with urothelial cancer. The chain couples TRBV5-1 to TRBJ2-3, with D possibly being TRBD1 (8 bases). The CDR3 sequence is CASSLSQGGRDTQYF. CDR3 nucleotides: TGCGCCAGCAGCTTGTCACAGGGGGGGAGAGATACGCAGTATTTT.